The clone carrying this T cell receptor (beta chain) was detected a few times. Its specificity is not known. As for treatment: 15 to 20 received Ad26.COV2.S at low or high dose, single or two shots; five or six received placebo; per-sample allocation not given. Sampling occurred on day 63 after the first vaccine or placebo injection. Here immunoSEQ multiplex PCR was the method, and the copy in TCRdb shows in-frame clones only, minus some. The sample consists of more than 300,000 clones, around 84% of them appearing once. This sample stems from a study of Ad26.COV2.S vaccination and SARS-CoV-2 variants. Findings and limits, study-wide: Placebo and vaccine recipients had non-spike TCR breadth that was similar. An underestimation of total T cell responses may have resulted from the TCR breadth and depth analyses. Placebo recipients had lower spike-specific TCR breadth than vaccine recipients.

The origin of this receptor is a person aged 18-65 years who received the Ad26.COV2.S COVID-19 vaccine or a placebo. This specimen was peripheral blood, taken in a trial of Ad26.COV2.S vaccine versus placebo.

The CDR3: CSASLDRGVMETQYF. In nucleotides, the CDR3 is TGCAGTGCTAGTCTCGACAGGGGTGTTATGGAGACCCAGTACTTC. The chain links TRBV20-1 to TRBJ2-5; 8 nucleotides align to TRBD1. This CDR3 is built from 15 residues. CDR1 and CDR2 (germline): DFQATT, SNEGSKA (reference sequence). The ends lost 3 bases at V and 5 bases at J; junction bases unmatched: 11.